The 2 T cell receptor beta chains below come from one sample, sequenced in a study of CD8+ T cells in alopecia areata. Sequencing templates came from extracted RNA that was reverse transcribed into cDNA. The table came from immunoSEQ multiplex PCR; TCRdb's copy has only in-frame clones and leaves some out. The table records over 90,000 clones, roughly half of them present only once. What was sequenced was CD4+ T cells sorted from blood. These receptors all come from a human donor in good health.

This clone was picked up a small number of times. J is TRBJ2-5 and V is TRBV5-1; D perhaps matches TRBD2 (5 bases). Between the trimmed V and J ends, which lost 0 bases and 4 bases, there was a span of 7 bases. Germline CDR1 SGHRS, CDR2 YFSETQ. The length of the CDR3 is 13 residues. CDR3 sequence reads: CASSLERVETQYF. Here the CDR3 DNA reads TGCGCCAGCAGCTTGGAGAGGGTAGAGACCCAGTACTTC.

J is TRBJ1-2 and V is TRBV29-1; D remains ambiguous. The germline V gene has CDR1 SQVTM and CDR2 ANQGSEA. Trimming removed 7 bases at V and 3 bases at J, with 12 bases between. The CDR3 has 12 amino acids. CDR3 sequence: CSADPGHYGYTF. Written as DNA, the CDR3 is TGCAGCGCAGACCCCGGGCACTATGGCTACACCTTC.